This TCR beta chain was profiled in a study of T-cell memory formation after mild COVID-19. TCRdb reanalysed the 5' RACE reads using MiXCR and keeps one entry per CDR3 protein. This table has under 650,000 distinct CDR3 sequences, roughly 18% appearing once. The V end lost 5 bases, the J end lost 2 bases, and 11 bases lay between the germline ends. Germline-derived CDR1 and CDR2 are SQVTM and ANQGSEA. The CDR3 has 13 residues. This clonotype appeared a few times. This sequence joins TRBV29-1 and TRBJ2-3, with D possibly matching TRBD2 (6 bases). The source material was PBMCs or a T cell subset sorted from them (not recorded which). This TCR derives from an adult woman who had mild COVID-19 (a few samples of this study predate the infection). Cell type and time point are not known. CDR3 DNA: TGCAGCGTTTCGGGGGATAACACAGATACGCAGTATTTT. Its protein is CSVSGDNTDTQYF.